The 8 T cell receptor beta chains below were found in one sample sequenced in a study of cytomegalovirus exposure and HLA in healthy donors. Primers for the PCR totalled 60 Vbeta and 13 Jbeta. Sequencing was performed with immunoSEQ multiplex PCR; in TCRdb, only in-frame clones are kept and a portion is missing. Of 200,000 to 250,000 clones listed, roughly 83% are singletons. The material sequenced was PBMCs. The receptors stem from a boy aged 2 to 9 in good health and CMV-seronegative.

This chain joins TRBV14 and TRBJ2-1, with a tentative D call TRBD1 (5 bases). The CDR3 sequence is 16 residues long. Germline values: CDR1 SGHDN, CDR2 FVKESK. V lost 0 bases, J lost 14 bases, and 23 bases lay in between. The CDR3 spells CASSQDNLPSREGEFF. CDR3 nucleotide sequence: TGTGCCAGCAGCCAAGATAACCTCCCCTCCAGGGAAGGAGAGTTCTTC.

CDR3 residues: CASSQEGPTGTAEAFF. CDR3 sequence (DNA): TGCGCCAGCAGCCAAGAAGGCCCGACAGGGACGGCTGAAGCTTTCTTT. The V call is TRBV4-1, the J call TRBJ1-1; the match to TRBD1 covers 7 bases. V dropped 0 bases and J dropped 6; count of bases not matched to a gene: 10. Germline assignment: CDR1 MGHRA and CDR2 YSYEKL. The CDR3 contains 16 residues.

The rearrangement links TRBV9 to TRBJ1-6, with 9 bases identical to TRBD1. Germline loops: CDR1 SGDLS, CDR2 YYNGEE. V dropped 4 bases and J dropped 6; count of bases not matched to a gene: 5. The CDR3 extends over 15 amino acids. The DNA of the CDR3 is TGTGCCAGCAGCACGCGGGGACAGGGTAATTCACCCCTCCACTTT. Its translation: CASSTRGQGNSPLHF. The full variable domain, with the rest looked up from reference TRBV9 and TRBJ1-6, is DSGVTQTPKHLITATGQRVTLRCSPRSGDLSVYWYQQSLDQGLQFLIQYYNGEERAKGNILERFSAQQFPDLHSELNLSSLELGDSALYFCASSTRGQGNSPLHFGNGTRLTVT.

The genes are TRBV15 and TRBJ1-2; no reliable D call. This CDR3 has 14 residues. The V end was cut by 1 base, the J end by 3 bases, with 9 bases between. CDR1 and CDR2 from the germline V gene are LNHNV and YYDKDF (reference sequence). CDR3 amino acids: CATSRVGRDYGYTF. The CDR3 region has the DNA TGTGCCACCAGCAGAGTCGGGAGGGACTATGGCTACACCTTC. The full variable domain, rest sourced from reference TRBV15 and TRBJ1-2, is DAMVIQNPRYQVTQFGKPVTLSCSQTLNHNVMYWYQQKSSQAPKLLFHYYDKDFNNEADTPDNFQSRRPNTSFCFLDIRSPGLGDTAMYLCATSRVGRDYGYTFGSGTRLTVV.

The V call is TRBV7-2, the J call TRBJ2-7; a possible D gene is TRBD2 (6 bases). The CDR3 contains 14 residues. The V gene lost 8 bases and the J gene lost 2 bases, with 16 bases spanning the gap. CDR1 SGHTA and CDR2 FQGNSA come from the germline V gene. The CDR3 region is CASSPDYRAYEQYF. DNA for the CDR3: TGTGCCAGCTCTCCGGACTATAGGGCCTACGAGCAGTACTTC.

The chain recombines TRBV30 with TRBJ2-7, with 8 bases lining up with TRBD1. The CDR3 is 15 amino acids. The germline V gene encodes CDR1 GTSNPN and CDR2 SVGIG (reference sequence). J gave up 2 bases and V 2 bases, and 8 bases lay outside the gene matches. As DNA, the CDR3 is TGTGCCTGGAGTCCCGACGCACAGGGGGCCTACGAGCAGTACTTC. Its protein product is CAWSPDAQGAYEQYF.

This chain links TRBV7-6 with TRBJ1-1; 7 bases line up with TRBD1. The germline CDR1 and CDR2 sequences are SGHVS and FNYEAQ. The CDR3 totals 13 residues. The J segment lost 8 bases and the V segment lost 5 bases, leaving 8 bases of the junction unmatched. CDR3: CASSHLDRQEAFF. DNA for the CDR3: TGTGCCAGCAGCCACCTGGACAGGCAAGAAGCTTTCTTT. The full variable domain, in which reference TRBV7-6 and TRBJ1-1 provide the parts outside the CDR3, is GAGVSQSPRYKVTKRGQDVALRCDPISGHVSLYWYRQALGQGPEFLTYFNYEAQQDKSGLPNDRFSAERPEGSISTLTIQRTEQRDSAMYRCASSHLDRQEAFFGQGTRLTVV.

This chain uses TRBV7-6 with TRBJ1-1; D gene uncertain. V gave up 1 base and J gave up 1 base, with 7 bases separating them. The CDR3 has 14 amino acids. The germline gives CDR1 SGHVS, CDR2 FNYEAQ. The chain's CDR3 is CASSLEETNTEAFF. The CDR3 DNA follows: TGTGCCAGCAGCTTAGAGGAGACGAACACTGAAGCTTTCTTT.